This TCR beta chain came from a study of blood T cell repertoires in COVID-19 (dated by TCRdb to 2018 to 2021). Background on the whole study: Samples from collaborators originated in the United States, Italy and Spain and spanned both the acute and convalescent phases of COVID-19. The material from the prospective study consisted of cDNA or gDNA derived from T cells, B-cell-depleted T cells, or PBMCs. The dataset comprised deeply sampled blood TCRbeta repertoires from subjects exposed to, actively infected with, or recovered from COVID-19. The repertoires were released in a freely available public database intended as a resource for research on the immune response to SARS-CoV-2. Samples came from the ongoing ImmuneRACE study (first 160 participants) plus 1,254 subjects from 6 global collaborators. Nearly every sample came with metadata listing a de-identified subject ID, COVID-19 status, age in years and sex. Where HLA class I and class II types were available, the types were taken from metadata supplied by the sample provider, not from assay-based typing.

Each collaborating institution followed its own protocols to collect whole blood in K2EDTA tubes. For TCRbeta analysis, collaborator samples were shipped as frozen whole blood, as isolated PBMCs, or as DNA extracted from either sample type. Study-wide findings and limitations: The amount of clinical and demographic metadata varied by source and participant and was provided uncurated.

The germline V gene (reference sequence) yields LNHDA for CDR1 and SQIVND for CDR2. V was cut back by 6 bases and J by 9 bases, leaving a gap of 21 bases between them. The CDR3, cysteine through phenylalanine, is 16 amino acids long. Only CDR3 DNA remains: 48 bases, in frame from the first base. A word on this clone: The clone's antigen remains unknown. No qualities accompany the bases; no much larger clone lies one base away.

The immunoSEQ Assay, a bias-controlled multiplex PCR, was used to amplify TCRbeta CDR3 regions from genomic DNA. Per the original workflow: Within the assay, amplification of reference gene primers was used to estimate how many nucleated cells each sample contained. Sequence reads were collapsed and filtered to measure the absolute abundance of every unique TCRbeta CDR3 rearrangement. Productive Simpson clonality was computed per sample as the square root of Simpson's diversity index over productive rearrangements. Drawn from immuneACCESS, this table holds only the in-frame rearrangements with V and J called that TCRdb kept. Clones are partly lost; checked studies trace under half to an unresolved V gene and leave the rest unexplained. D and trimming were read from the DNA, whereas the V and J calls and clone size are those reported in that table. This sample holds 85,000 to 100,000 clones; approximately 86% were observed only once. Jointly, the top ten make up roughly 6.5% of the sample.

The receptor's source is a man aged 60 to 69 with acute or convalescent COVID-19. The chain couples TRBV19 to TRBJ1-6; the D gene is possibly TRBD1, with 5 bases matching. Material for sequencing was peripheral blood. Here is the DNA: TGTGCCAGTAGGGCAGGGTTCGCCCCAGGAGCTTCACCCCTCCACTTT. Its translation reads: CASRAGFAPGASPLHF.